Below, 10 T cell receptor beta chains from the same sample are listed, as sequenced in a study of response to subunit inactivated influenza vaccine. MiXCR, run by TCRdb on the RT-PCR reads, gives a single entry per CDR3 protein. The profile covers more than 550,000 distinct CDR3 sequences, with 11% appearing a single time and 9.5% to 11% taken by the ten largest. This sample also belongs to another study, concerning T cells expressing NK-cell markers. That work contributes: The cDNA for TCR beta came from 5'RACE template switching with UMIs.

The sample consisted of PBMCs from blood, taken on the day of vaccination. The receptors originated from a man in his fifties who received an inactivated influenza vaccine.

The chain combines TRBV20-1 with TRBJ2-3; perhaps TRBD1 as D (7 bases). Trimming left V 2 bases short and J 3 bases short, with 15 bases between. Germline-derived CDR1 and CDR2 are DFQATT and SNEGSKA (reference sequence). CDR3 size: 15 residues. CDR3: CSARSRTGGTDTQYF. In DNA form, the CDR3 reads TGCAGTGCTAGATCGCGGACAGGAGGGACAGATACGCAGTATTTT.

V and J are TRBV28 and TRBJ2-3, with 11 bases aligning to TRBD2. The J segment lost 6 bases and the V segment lost 5 bases, leaving 16 bases of the junction unmatched. The CDR3 extends over 18 amino acids. Per the germline V gene, CDR1 is MDHEN and CDR2 is SYDVKM. The CDR3 loop reads CASSPDPLAGGPGDTQYF. The CDR3 DNA reads as TGTGCCAGCAGTCCCGACCCCCTAGCGGGGGGTCCCGGGGATACGCAGTATTTT.

At least ten counts were recorded for this clonotype. The V and J genes are TRBV29-1 and TRBJ2-7, with 7 bases matching TRBD2. J was trimmed by 4 bases and V by 3 bases; bases with no gene match: 3. The CDR3 is 12 residues long. CDR1 and CDR2 from the germline V gene are SQVTM and ANQGSEA. As DNA, the CDR3 is TGCAGCGTTGATTTCGGGGGGTACGAGCAGTACTTC. Protein: CSVDFGGYEQYF.

This clonotype has only a few counts. This chain joins TRBV5-4 and TRBJ2-7; 8 bases agree with TRBD2. V dropped 3 bases and J dropped 7; count of bases not matched to a gene: 9. Germline values: CDR1 SGHNT, CDR2 YYREEE (reference sequence). The CDR3 has 14 residues. CDR3 coding DNA: TGTGCCAGCAGCTCCCCTGCGGGAGGTGATGAGCAGTACTTC. It translates to CASSSPAGGDEQYF. Looking up the rest from reference TRBV5-4 and TRBJ2-7 gives the full variable domain: ETGVTQSPTHLIKTRGQQVTLRCSSQSGHNTVSWYQQALGQGPQFIFQYYREEENGRGNFPPRFSGLQFPNYSSELNVNALELDDSALYLCASSSPAGGDEQYFGPGTRLTVT.

This clonotype was counted only a few times. V and J are TRBV11-2 and TRBJ2-6; 7 nucleotides line up with TRBD1. Per the germline V gene, CDR1 is SGHAT and CDR2 is FQNNGV. J was trimmed by 1 base and V by 3 bases; bases with no gene match: 15. The CDR3 extends over 20 amino acids. This chain's CDR3 is CASSLVGTDRVTSGANVLTF. The CDR3 bases are TGTGCCAGCAGCTTGGTTGGAACCGACAGGGTTACTTCTGGGGCCAACGTCCTGACTTTC.

This clonotype has only a few counts. The V gene is TRBV20-1, the J gene TRBJ1-1; 10 bases map to TRBD1. Germline V gene sequence: CDR1 DFQATT, CDR2 SNEGSKA (reference sequence). The J segment lost 4 bases and the V segment lost 4 bases, leaving 3 bases of the junction unmatched. The CDR3 totals 13 residues. CDR3 sequence (DNA): TGCAGTGCTACGACAGGGGGCCTCACTGAAGCTTTCTTT. Its translation: CSATTGGLTEAFF.

This chain connects TRBV12-3 or TRBV12-4 to TRBJ1-5; the D gene is possibly TRBD1 (5 bases). The CDR3 is 13 residues long. The V end was cut by 7 bases, the J end by 6 bases, with 13 bases between. The DNA of the CDR3 is TGTGCCAGCACTTACGGGGGGGGTCAGCCCCAGCATTTT. Its protein is CASTYGGGQPQHF.

This clonotype was seen only a few times. The chain uses TRBV9 and TRBJ2-1; 8 bases line up with TRBD1. The germline V gene encodes CDR1 SGDLS and CDR2 YYNGEE. Trimming cost V 4 bases and J 6 bases; bases outside gene matches: 6. This CDR3 comprises 14 residues. CDR3 region: CASSLWTGSNEQFF. The DNA of the CDR3 is TGTGCCAGCAGCCTCTGGACAGGGAGCAATGAGCAGTTCTTC.

The table lists this clonotype with a few counts. The gene calls are TRBV12-3 or TRBV12-4 and TRBJ2-7, with a possible D match to TRBD1 (6 bases). V lost 5 bases and J 2 bases, leaving 16 bases between the germline ends. The CDR3 covers 15 residues. The CDR3 DNA sequence: TGTGCCAGCAGTCCCGAGTACAGGGCTCCCTACGAGCAGTACTTC. Its protein is CASSPEYRAPYEQYF.

The chain uses TRBV5-1 and TRBJ2-5; TRBD2 aligns across 10 bases. V lost 0 bases to trimming and J lost 4 bases; unmatched junction nucleotides: 3. The CDR3 has 15 amino acids. CDR1 and CDR2 from the germline V gene are SGHRS and YFSETQ. The CDR3 nucleotides are TGCGCCAGCAGCTTGGCTAGCGGGGGTGGAGAGACCCAGTACTTC. Residues: CASSLASGGGETQYF.